This record covers a single T cell receptor beta chain. Its target is not known. The entry originates in a study of STAT3 mutations in large granular lymphocyte leukemia. Between the trimmed V and J ends, which lost 2 bases and 3 bases, there was a span of 4 bases. Germline loops: CDR1 SEHNR, CDR2 FQNEAQ (reference sequence). The CDR3 length is 12 residues. The repertoire was sequenced with immunoSEQ multiplex PCR; TCRdb's copy has only in-frame clones and lacks some. The repertoire consists of under 5,500 clones, with 66% occurring once and the leading ten covering roughly 77%. Whole-study results and caveats: TCR clonotype switching after therapy occurred in about 35% of the 18 patients. At least one immunodominant TCR beta clonotype appeared in every T-cell large granular lymphocyte leukemia patient.

The chain is built from TRBV7-9 and TRBJ1-2, with no clear D. The sample was peripheral blood mononuclear cells. The receptor was derived from a man between 60 and 70 years old with T-cell large granular lymphocyte leukemia. Some clones in this sample may be carry-over from other donors' samples. Written as DNA, the CDR3 is TGTGCCAGCAGCTTATCCGACTATGGCTACACCTTC. Protein product: CASSLSDYGYTF.